Below, 20 T cell receptor beta chains from the same sample are listed, as sequenced in a study of blood T cells in healthy people across ages. The authors ran a second PCR of about 6 to 11 cycles using a sample-barcoded 5' primer and a J-beta primer mix. TCRdb redid the calling of the 5' RACE reads with MiXCR, one entry per CDR3 protein. The table shows 1.5 million to 2 million distinct CDR3 sequences, with 25% to 30% occurring only once. The sequenced sample was blood. The receptors shown here come from a woman aged 25 to 39 in good health.

This clonotype has only a few counts. This chain's CDR3 is CASSRASGGTTDTQYF. As DNA, the CDR3 is TGTGCCAGCAGCCGGGCTAGCGGGGGAACCACAGATACGCAGTATTTT. J is TRBJ2-3 and V is TRBV7-2, with TRBD2 identical over 10 bases. This CDR3 is built from 16 residues. Germline V gives CDR1 SGHTA, CDR2 FQGNSA. The junction had 7 bases not matched to a gene; V was cut back by 5 bases and J by 2 bases. Complete variable domain (other parts from reference TRBV7-2 and TRBJ2-3): GAGVSQSPSNKVTEKGKDVELRCDPISGHTALYWYRQSLGQGLEFLIYFQGNSAPDKSGLPSDRFSAERTGGSVSTLTIQRTQQEDSAVYLCASSRASGGTTDTQYFGPGTRLTVL.

The chain joins TRBV29-1 to TRBJ1-5; 7 bases map to TRBD1. J lost 2 bases, V lost 4 bases, and 14 bases had no gene match. Looked up from germline, CDR1 is SQVTM and CDR2 is ANQGSEA. The CDR3 loop spans 17 amino acids. The CDR3 nucleotides are TGCAGCGTTGTCCATGGGGACAGTACCCCTTGCAATCAGCCCCAGCATTTT. It yields the protein CSVVHGDSTPCNQPQHF.

Details on this clonotype: This clone may be a read error of a much larger clone one base away. The rearrangement joins TRBV10-3 to TRBJ2-5; D is uncertain. The germline V gene has CDR1 ENHRY and CDR2 SYGVKD. The germline V and J ends were trimmed by 3 bases and 11 bases, with 13 bases remaining between them. CDR3 size: 12 residues. CDR3 region: CAISERPHGQYF. The CDR3, as DNA: TGTGCCATCAGTGAAAGGCCTCACGGGCAGTACTTC.

The chain employs TRBV28 and TRBJ2-5; TRBD2 agrees at 11 bases. The CDR3 totals 14 residues. Trimming at V came to 8 bases and at J to 4 bases, leaving 6 bases not matched to a gene. Germline assignment: CDR1 MDHEN and CDR2 SYDVKM. The CDR3 DNA is TGTGCCAGCGGCACTAGCGGGGGCACAGAGACCCAGTACTTC. It is translated as CASGTSGGTETQYF. The full variable domain, in which reference TRBV28 and TRBJ2-5 provide the parts outside the CDR3, is DVKVTQSSRYLVKRTGEKVFLECVQDMDHENMFWYRQDPGLGLRLIYFSYDVKMKEKGDIPEGYSVSREKKERFSLILESASTNQTSMYLCASGTSGGTETQYFGPGTRLLVL.

Of note for this clonotype: One end of the junction varies from germline; a read error may be responsible. The V and J genes are TRBV6-5 and TRBJ1-2, with 11 bases identical to TRBD1. CDR1 and CDR2 (germline): MNHEY, SVGAGI. The CDR3 loop spans 13 amino acids. The CDR3 bases are TGTACCAGCTCCACGGGGACAGGGGGAGGCTACACCTTC. This encodes CTSSTGTGGGYTF.

The V and J genes are TRBV7-9 and TRBJ1-1, with D perhaps TRBD1 (6 bases). Per the germline V gene, CDR1 is SEHNR and CDR2 is FQNEAQ (reference sequence). The CDR3 loop spans 14 amino acids. The germline V and J ends were trimmed by 3 bases and 3 bases, with 11 bases remaining between them. CDR3 DNA: TGTGCCAGCAGCTTCCCAGGGGCGGACACTGAAGCTTTCTTT. Protein sequence: CASSFPGADTEAFF.

The chain has TRBV20-1 and TRBJ2-1; D is unresolved. CDR3 size: 14 residues. Trimming took off 0 bases at V and 5 bases at J, with 11 bases between the two ends. Looked up from germline, CDR1 is DFQATT and CDR2 is SNEGSKA (reference sequence). Here the CDR3 DNA reads TGCAGTGCTAGAGATCACCAGAAACACAATGAGCAGTTCTTC. It specifies CSARDHQKHNEQFF.

The chain recombines TRBV29-1 with TRBJ1-2, with TRBD1 as a possible D gene (5 bases). Trimming took off 4 bases at V and 4 bases at J, with 13 bases between the two ends. CDR1 SQVTM and CDR2 ANQGSEA come from the germline V gene. The CDR3 runs 13 residues. CDR3 DNA sequence: TGCAGCGTTGTTAAAGAGGGGACCTATGGCTACACCTTC. This encodes CSVVKEGTYGYTF.

The rearrangement joins TRBV4-3 to TRBJ2-7, with 12 bases fitting TRBD2. V was pared by 0 bases and J by 3 bases, with 18 bases of the junction left unmatched. Germline CDR1 and CDR2: LGHNA and YSLEER. This CDR3 has 21 amino acids. The CDR3 sequence: CASSQDTPRDERLAGVYEQYF. CDR3 coding DNA: TGCGCCAGCAGCCAAGATACCCCCAGGGACGAACGACTAGCGGGAGTCTACGAGCAGTACTTC.

This clonotype was found a few times. V usage is TRBV6-2 or TRBV6-3 and J usage is TRBJ2-5; either TRBD1 or TRBD2 may fit D (6 bases each). Germline CDR1 MNHEY, CDR2 SVGEGT. The CDR3 sequence is 13 residues long. The V gene lost 4 bases and the J gene lost 5 bases, with 11 bases spanning the gap. The CDR3 region is CASSWGAGETQYF. Written as DNA, the CDR3 is TGTGCCAGCAGTTGGGGGGCCGGGGAGACCCAGTACTTC.

This clonotype was seen a few times. The chain recombines TRBV6-5 with TRBJ1-2, with 7 bases lining up with TRBD1. Germline trimming cut 6 bases from V and 6 bases from J; bases unmatched to any gene: 13. The CDR3 extends over 15 amino acids. Looked up from germline, CDR1 is MNHEY and CDR2 is SVGAGI. The DNA for the CDR3 is TGTGCCAGCAGGACAGGGTTTTTCTCGGTTCATGGCTACACCTTC. As protein: CASRTGFFSVHGYTF.

The rearrangement joins TRBV9 to TRBJ2-2; TRBD2 matches at 8 bases. The CDR3 spans 19 residues. After removal of 6 bases from V and 1 base from J, the junction contained 17 bases not matched to a gene. Germline CDR1 and CDR2: SGDLS and YYNGEE. DNA for the CDR3: TGTGCCAGCACCCTATTCGGGACTAGTGGTCCCTTGAACACCGGGGAGCTGTTTTTT. Residues: CASTLFGTSGPLNTGELFF.

The V and J genes are TRBV29-1 and TRBJ2-7, with a tentative D call TRBD2 (5 bases). The CDR3 has 14 residues. Germline CDR1 SQVTM, CDR2 ANQGSEA. V was trimmed by 3 bases and J by 0 bases, leaving 12 bases between them. The CDR3 loop reads CSVEVRGSSYEQYF. The CDR3 DNA sequence: TGCAGCGTTGAGGTCAGAGGGAGCTCCTACGAGCAGTACTTC.

This clonotype was seen a single time. The gene calls are TRBV7-2 and TRBJ2-3; D is possibly TRBD1 or TRBD2 (5 bases each). The germline V and J ends were trimmed by 7 bases and 7 bases, with 18 bases remaining between them. Germline assignment: CDR1 SGHTA and CDR2 FQGNSA. The CDR3 length is 14 residues. In DNA form, the CDR3 reads TGTGCCAGCACCCGGGGCAGAGAGGCAAATACGCAGTATTTT. Its translation is CASTRGREANTQYF.

This clonotype was observed at least ten times. CDR3 loop: CSASDGAGVSDEQFF. CDR3 coding DNA: TGCAGTGCTAGTGATGGGGCGGGAGTATCAGATGAGCAGTTCTTC. The chain has TRBV20-1 and TRBJ2-1, with TRBD2 identical over 7 bases. Trimming took 3 bases from V and 8 from J; bases not matched to a gene: 13. Germline-derived CDR1 and CDR2 are DFQATT and SNEGSKA (reference sequence). The CDR3 consists of 15 residues.

V gene TRBV20-1 combines with J gene TRBJ1-2, with 8 bases lining up with TRBD1. The CDR3 runs 15 residues. With V trimmed by 2 bases and J by 6 bases, 11 bases remained unmatched. CDR1 is DFQATT and CDR2 is SNEGSKA in the germline V gene (reference sequence). CDR3 sequence (DNA): TGCAGTGCTAGACGGCCAGGGACAGGCGGACATGGCTACACCTTC. This codes for CSARRPGTGGHGYTF.

The chain is built from TRBV2 and TRBJ1-2; 7 nucleotides line up with TRBD1. V gave up 7 bases and J gave up 0 bases; unmatched junction bases: 5. There are 14 residues in the CDR3. Germline-derived CDR1 and CDR2 are SNHLY and FYNNEI. For the CDR3, the DNA is TGTGCCAGCACCAGGACAGGTTCTAACTATGGCTACACCTTC. This gives the protein CASTRTGSNYGYTF.

This chain joins TRBV7-9 and TRBJ2-4, with 10 bases that match TRBD1. Germline values: CDR1 SEHNR, CDR2 FQNEAQ (reference sequence). The CDR3 is 15 amino acids. The V and J ends lost 1 base and 13 bases, in that order; junction bases with no gene match: 10. The CDR3 is CASSLGDRGLDQQYF. Written as DNA, the CDR3 is TGTGCCAGCAGCTTAGGGGACAGGGGTCTGGACCAGCAGTACTTC.

The V and J genes are TRBV18 and TRBJ2-5; maybe TRBD1 (6 bases). The CDR3 is 14 amino acids. Germline CDR1 is KGHSH and CDR2 is LQKENI. Trimming removed 4 bases at V and 5 bases at J, with 14 bases between. Here the CDR3 reads CASSRNRVGETQYF. CDR3 DNA: TGTGCCAGCTCACGGAACAGGGTCGGCGAGACCCAGTACTTC.

The rearrangement uses TRBV19 and TRBJ1-2; 11 positions match TRBD1. The V and J ends lost 4 bases and 4 bases, in that order; junction bases with no gene match: 8. This CDR3 is built from 16 residues. Germline CDR1 and CDR2: LNHDA and SQIVND (reference sequence). The CDR3 loop is CASSKDGDRGTYGYTF. CDR3 DNA sequence: TGTGCCAGTAGTAAAGACGGGGACAGGGGGACCTATGGCTACACCTTC.